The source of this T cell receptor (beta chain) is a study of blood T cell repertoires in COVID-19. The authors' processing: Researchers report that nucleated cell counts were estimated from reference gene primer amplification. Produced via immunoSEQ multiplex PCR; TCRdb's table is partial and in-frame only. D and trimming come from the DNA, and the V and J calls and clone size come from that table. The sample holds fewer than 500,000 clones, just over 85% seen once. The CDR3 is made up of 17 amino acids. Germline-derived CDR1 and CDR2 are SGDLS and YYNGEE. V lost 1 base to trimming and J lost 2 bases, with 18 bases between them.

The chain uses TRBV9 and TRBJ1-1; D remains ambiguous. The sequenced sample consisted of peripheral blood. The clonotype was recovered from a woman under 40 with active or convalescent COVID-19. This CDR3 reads CASSVRGGFPRNTEAFF. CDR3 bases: TGTGCCAGCAGCGTACGGGGTGGGTTTCCGAGAAACACTGAAGCTTTCTTT.